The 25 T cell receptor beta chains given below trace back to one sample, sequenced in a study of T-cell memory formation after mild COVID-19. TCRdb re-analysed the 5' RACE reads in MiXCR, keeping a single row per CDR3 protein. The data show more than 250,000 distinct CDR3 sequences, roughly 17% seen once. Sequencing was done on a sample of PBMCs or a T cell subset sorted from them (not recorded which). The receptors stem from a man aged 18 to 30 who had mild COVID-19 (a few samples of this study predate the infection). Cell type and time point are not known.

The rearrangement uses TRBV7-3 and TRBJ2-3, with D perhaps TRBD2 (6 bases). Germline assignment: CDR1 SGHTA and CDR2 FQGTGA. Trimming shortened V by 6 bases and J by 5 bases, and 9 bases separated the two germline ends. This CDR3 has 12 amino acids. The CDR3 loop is CASSPGVDTQYF. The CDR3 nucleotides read TGTGCCAGCAGTCCGGGAGTAGATACGCAGTATTTT.

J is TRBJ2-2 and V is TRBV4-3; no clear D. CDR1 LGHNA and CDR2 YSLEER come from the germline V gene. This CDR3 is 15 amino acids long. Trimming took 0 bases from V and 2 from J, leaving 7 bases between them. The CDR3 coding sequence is TGCGCCAGCAGCCAAGAGGCCACTAACACCGGGGAGCTGTTTTTT. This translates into CASSQEATNTGELFF.

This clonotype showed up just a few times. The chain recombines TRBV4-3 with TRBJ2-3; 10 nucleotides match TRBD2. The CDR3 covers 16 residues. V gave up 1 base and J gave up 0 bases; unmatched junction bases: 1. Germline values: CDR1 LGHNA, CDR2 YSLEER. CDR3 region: CASSQVLAGSTDTQYF. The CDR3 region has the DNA TGCGCCAGCAGCCAAGTACTAGCGGGGAGCACAGATACGCAGTATTTT.

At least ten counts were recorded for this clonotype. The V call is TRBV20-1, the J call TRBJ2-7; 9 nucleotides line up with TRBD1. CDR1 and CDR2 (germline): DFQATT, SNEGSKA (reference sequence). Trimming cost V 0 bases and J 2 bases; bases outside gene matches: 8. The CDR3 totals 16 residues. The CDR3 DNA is TGCAGTGCTAGAGATGAGGTGGACAGGGGCACCTACGAGCAGTACTTC. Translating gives CSARDEVDRGTYEQYF.

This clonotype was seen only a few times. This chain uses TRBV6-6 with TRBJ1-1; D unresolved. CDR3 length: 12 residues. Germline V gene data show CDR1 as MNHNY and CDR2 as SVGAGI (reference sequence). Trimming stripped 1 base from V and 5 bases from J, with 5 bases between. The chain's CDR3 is CASSYLVTEAFF. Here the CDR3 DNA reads TGTGCCAGCAGTTACTTGGTTACTGAAGCTTTCTTT.

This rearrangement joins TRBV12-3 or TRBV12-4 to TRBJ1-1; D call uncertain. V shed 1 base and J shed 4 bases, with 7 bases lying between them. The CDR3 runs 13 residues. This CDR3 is CASSLVESTEAFF. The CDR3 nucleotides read TGTGCCAGCAGTTTAGTCGAAAGCACTGAAGCTTTCTTT.

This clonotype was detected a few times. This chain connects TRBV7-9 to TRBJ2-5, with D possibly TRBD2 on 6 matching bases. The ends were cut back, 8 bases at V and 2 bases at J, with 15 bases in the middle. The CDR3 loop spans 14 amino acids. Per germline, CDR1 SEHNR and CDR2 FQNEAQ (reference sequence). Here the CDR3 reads CASGPGGLQETQYF. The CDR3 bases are TGTGCCAGCGGCCCCGGTGGACTACAAGAGACCCAGTACTTC. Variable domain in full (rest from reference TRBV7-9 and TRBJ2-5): DTGVSQNPRHKITKRGQNVTFRCDPISEHNRLYWYRQTLGQGPEFLTYFQNEAQLEKSRLLSDRFSAERPKGSFSTLEIQRTEQGDSAMYLCASGPGGLQETQYFGPGTRLLVL.

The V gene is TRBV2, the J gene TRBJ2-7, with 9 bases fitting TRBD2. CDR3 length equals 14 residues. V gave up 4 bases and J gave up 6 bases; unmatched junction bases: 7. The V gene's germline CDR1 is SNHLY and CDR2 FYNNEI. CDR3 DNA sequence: TGTGCCAGCAGTGCGAGCGGGGGGTTCTCCGAGCAGTACGTC. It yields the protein CASSASGGFSEQYV.

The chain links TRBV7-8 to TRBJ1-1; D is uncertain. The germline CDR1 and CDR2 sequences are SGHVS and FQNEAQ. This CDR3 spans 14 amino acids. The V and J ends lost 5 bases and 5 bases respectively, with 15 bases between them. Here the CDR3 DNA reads TGTGCCAGCAGCCCCGGCGCAGTTAGGACTGAAGCTTTCTTT. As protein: CASSPGAVRTEAFF.

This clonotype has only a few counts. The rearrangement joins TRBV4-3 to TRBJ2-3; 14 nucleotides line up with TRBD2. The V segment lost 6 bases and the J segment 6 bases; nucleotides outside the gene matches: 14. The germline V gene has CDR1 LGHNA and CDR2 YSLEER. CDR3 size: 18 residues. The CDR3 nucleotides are TGCGCCAGCAGACAACATCCGGGACTAGCGGGGGTTCCCGATACGCAGTATTTT. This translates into CASRQHPGLAGVPDTQYF.

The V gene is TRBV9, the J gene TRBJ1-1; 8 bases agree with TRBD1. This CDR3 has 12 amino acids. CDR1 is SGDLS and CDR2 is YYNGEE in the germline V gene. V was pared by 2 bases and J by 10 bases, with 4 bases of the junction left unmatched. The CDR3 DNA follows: TGTGCCAGCAGCGTCGCAGGGGGCGTAGCTTTCTTT. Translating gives CASSVAGGVAFF. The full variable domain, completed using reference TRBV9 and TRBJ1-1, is DSGVTQTPKHLITATGQRVTLRCSPRSGDLSVYWYQQSLDQGLQFLIQYYNGEERAKGNILERFSAQQFPDLHSELNLSSLELGDSALYFCASSVAGGVAFFGQGTRLTVV.

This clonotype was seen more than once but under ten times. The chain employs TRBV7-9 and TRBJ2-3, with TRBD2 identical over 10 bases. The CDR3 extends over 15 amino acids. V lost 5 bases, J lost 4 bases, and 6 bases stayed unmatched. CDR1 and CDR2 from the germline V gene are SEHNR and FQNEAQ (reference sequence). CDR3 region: CASSSSGGRADTQYF. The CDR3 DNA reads TGTGCCAGCAGCAGTAGCGGGGGGAGAGCAGATACGCAGTATTTT.

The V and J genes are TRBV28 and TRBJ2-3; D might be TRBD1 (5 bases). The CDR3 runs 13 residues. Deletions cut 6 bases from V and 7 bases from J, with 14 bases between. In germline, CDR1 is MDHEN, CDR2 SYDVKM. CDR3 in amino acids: CASRQYQGNTQYF. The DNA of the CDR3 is TGTGCCAGCAGACAATACCAGGGTAATACGCAGTATTTT.

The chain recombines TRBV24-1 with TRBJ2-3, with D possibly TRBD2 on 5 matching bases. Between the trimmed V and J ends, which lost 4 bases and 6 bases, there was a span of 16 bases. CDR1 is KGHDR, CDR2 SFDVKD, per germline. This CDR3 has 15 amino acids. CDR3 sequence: CATSEPSGSWDTQYF. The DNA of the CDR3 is TGTGCCACCAGTGAACCCTCGGGGTCTTGGGATACGCAGTATTTT.

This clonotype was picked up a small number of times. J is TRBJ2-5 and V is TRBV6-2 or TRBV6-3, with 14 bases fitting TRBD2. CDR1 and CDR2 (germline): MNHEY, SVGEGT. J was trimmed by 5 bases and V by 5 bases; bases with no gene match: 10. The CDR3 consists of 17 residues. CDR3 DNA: TGTGCCAGCAGTCCCGGACTAGCGGGGGGTCGGGTGGAGACCCAGTACTTC. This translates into CASSPGLAGGRVETQYF.

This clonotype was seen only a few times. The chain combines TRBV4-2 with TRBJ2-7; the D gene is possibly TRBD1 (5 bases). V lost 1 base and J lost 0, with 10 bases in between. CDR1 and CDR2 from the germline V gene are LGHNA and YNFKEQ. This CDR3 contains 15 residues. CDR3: CASSQAQGVSYEQYF. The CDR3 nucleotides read TGTGCCAGCAGCCAAGCGCAAGGGGTCTCCTACGAGCAGTACTTC.

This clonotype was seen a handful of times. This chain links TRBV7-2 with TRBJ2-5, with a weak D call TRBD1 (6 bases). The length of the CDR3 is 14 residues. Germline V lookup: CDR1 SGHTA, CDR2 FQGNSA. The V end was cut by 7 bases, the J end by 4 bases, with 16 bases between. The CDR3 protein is CASTLLGGRETQYF. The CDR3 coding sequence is TGTGCCAGCACCCTTCTAGGGGGAAGAGAGACCCAGTACTTC.

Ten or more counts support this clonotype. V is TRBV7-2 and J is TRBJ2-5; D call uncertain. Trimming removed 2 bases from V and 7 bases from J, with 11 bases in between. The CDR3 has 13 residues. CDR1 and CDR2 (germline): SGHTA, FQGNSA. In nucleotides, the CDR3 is TGTGCCAGCAGCTTAAGATATGAGGCGACCCAGTACTTC. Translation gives CASSLRYEATQYF. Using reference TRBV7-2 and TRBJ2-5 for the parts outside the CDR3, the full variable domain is GAGVSQSPSNKVTEKGKDVELRCDPISGHTALYWYRQSLGQGLEFLIYFQGNSAPDKSGLPSDRFSAERTGGSVSTLTIQRTQQEDSAVYLCASSLRYEATQYFGPGTRLLVL.

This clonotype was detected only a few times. The CDR3 is CASSESGRSETQYF. The CDR3 nucleotides read TGTGCCAGCAGTGAATCGGGCAGATCAGAGACCCAGTACTTC. The chain employs TRBV25-1 and TRBJ2-5; no firm D call. With 1 base removed from V and 4 bases from J, the gap between germline ends came to 10 bases. The CDR3 spans 14 residues. From germline, CDR1 is MGHDK and CDR2 SYGVNS.

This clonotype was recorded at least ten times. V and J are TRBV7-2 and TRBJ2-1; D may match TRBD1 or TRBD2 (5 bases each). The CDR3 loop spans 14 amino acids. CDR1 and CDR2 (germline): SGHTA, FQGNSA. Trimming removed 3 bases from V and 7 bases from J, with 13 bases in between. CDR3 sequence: CASSLGVGRNEQFF. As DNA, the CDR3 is TGTGCCAGCAGCTTGGGGGTTGGAAGAAATGAGCAGTTCTTC.

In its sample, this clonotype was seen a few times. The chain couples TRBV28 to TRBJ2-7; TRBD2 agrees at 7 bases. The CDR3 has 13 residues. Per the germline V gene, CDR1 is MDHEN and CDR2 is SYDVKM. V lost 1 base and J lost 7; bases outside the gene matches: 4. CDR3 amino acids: CASSLSRGREQYV. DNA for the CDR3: TGTGCCAGCAGTTTATCGCGGGGGAGGGAGCAGTACGTC.

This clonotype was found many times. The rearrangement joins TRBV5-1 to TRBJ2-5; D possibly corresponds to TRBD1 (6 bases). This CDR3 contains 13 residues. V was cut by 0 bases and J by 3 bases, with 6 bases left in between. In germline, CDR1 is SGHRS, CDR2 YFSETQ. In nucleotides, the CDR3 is TGCGCCAGCAGCTTGGGACAGGAAGAGACCCAGTACTTC. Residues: CASSLGQEETQYF.

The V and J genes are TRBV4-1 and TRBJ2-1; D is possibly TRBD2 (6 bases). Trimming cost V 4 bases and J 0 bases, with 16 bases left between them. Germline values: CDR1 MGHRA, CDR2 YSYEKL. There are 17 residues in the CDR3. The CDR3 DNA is TGCGCCAGCAGCCGGATCCTTAGCGGTGGCTCCTACAATGAGCAGTTCTTC. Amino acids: CASSRILSGGSYNEQFF.

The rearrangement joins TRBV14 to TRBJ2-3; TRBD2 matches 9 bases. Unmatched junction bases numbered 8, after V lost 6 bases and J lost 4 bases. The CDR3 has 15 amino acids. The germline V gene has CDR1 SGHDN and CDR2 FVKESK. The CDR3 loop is CASSSGTSPPDTQYF. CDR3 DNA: TGTGCCAGCAGTTCCGGGACTAGCCCGCCAGATACGCAGTATTTT.

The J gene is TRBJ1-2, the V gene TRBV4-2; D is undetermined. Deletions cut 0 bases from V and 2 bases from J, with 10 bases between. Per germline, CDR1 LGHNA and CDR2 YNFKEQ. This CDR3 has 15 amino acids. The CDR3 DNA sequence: TGTGCCAGCAGCCAAGATGGACGGTGGAACTATGGCTACACCTTC. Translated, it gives CASSQDGRWNYGYTF.